This TCR beta chain was sequenced for a study of T cell clusters in autoimmune cytopenias. Overall study: The median distinct TRB clonotype count was a few thousand per sample, from a median around 52,000 reads. Study-wide results and limits: TRB repertoire shifts in secondary cytopenia and chronic lymphocytic leukemia mostly reflected lymphoma, not autoimmunity. The cluster-lack signature was not seen for secondary cytopenia versus chronic lymphocytic leukemia.

Details on this clonotype: Its specificity is not known.

Germline values: CDR1 MNHEY, CDR2 SMNVEV (reference sequence). The CDR3 has 15 residues. TRB amplification used 250 ng of peripheral blood genomic DNA. One tube held mixed TRB-A and TRB-B primer pools for touch-down PCR. From its re-call of the multiplex PCR reads, TCRdb lists each CDR3 protein once, without DNA. The sample spans some 7,600 distinct CDR3 sequences; the ten largest clones claim roughly 3%. Specimen: peripheral blood. This chain joins TRBV27 and TRBJ2-2; checking the TCRdb D call of TRBD1 is not possible without DNA. This clonotype originated in a human donor with an autoimmune cytopenia or autoimmune hepatitis (not recorded which). CDR3 sequence: CASSRRDGNTGELFF.